A selection of T cell receptor beta chains follows, all from one sample in a study of T cells in localized non-small cell lung cancer. Using immunoSEQ multiplex PCR, the repertoire was profiled, and TCRdb retains in-frame clones only, with some absent. Of roughly 39,000 clones in the sample, 91% are singletons; the top ten hold approximately 10%. This specimen was PBMCs, taken before any cancer treatment. These receptors were obtained from a woman aged 35-75 years with stage II lung adenocarcinoma. Each CDR3 is given with its conserved first and last residue. D genes are given only for firm matches. Rows may omit the clone size; those that give it use once, few, many or a size class.

cdr3_aa cdr3_nt d_call v_call clone_size j_call
CATSGQAMGEQFF TGCGCCACCTCGGGACAGGCAATGGGGGAGCAGTTCTTC TRBD1 TRBV10-1 few TRBJ2-1
CASKGGISTDTQYF TGTGCCAGCAAGGGCGGGATAAGCACAGATACGCAGTATTTT - TRBV2 - TRBJ2-3
CASTSPGGPGYEQYF TGTGCCAGCACCTCTCCCGGGGGACCAGGGTACGAGCAGTACTTC - TRBV2 - TRBJ2-7
CASSLGIGEGQPQHF TGCGCCAGCAGCTTGGGGATCGGGGAGGGTCAGCCCCAGCATTTT - TRBV5-1 once TRBJ1-5
CASGLRQPPYSNQPQHF TGTGCTAGTGGTTTGAGACAGCCACCATATAGCAATCAGCCCCAGCATTTT - TRBV12-5 - TRBJ1-5
CASSRGDRAGNQPQHF TGTGCCAGCAGTCGAGGCGACAGGGCGGGCAATCAGCCCCAGCATTTT TRBD1 TRBV28 - TRBJ1-5
CASSPRTGSNTIYF TGTGCCAGCAGCCCACGGACAGGATCAAACACCATATATTTT TRBD1 TRBV6-5 - TRBJ1-3
CASSTRTSGRTETQYF TGTGCCAGCAGTACTCGGACAAGCGGCAGGACAGAGACCCAGTACTTC - TRBV2 - TRBJ2-5
CASQREVLTGQFF TGTGCCAGTCAGCGGGAGGTTTTAACCGGACAGTTCTTC TRBD2 TRBV6-6 - TRBJ2-1
CASSWDVNYGYTF TGTGCCAGCAGCTGGGACGTTAACTATGGCTACACCTTC - TRBV5-4 - TRBJ1-2
CASREQGNTEAFF TGTGCCAGCAGGGAGCAGGGGAACACTGAAGCTTTCTTT - TRBV4-2 - TRBJ1-1
CASSVTTGGVWDQPQHF TGTGCCAGTAGTGTAACCACAGGGGGCGTATGGGATCAGCCCCAGCATTTT TRBD1 TRBV19 - TRBJ1-5
CASSPPGQGYGYTF TGTGCCAGCAGTCCCCCGGGACAAGGGTATGGCTACACCTTC - TRBV28 - TRBJ1-2
CASRSEGHWKKLFF TGTGCCAGCAGATCTGAGGGGCATTGGAAAAAACTGTTTTTT - TRBV28 - TRBJ1-4
CASSPMGQFNYNEQFF TGTGCCAGCTCACCCATGGGACAGTTTAACTACAATGAGCAGTTCTTC TRBD1 TRBV18 - TRBJ2-1
CASSTQANSNQPQHF TGTGCCAGTAGTACGCAGGCGAATAGCAATCAGCCCCAGCATTTT - TRBV19 - TRBJ1-5
CASSLGQGVQETQYF TGTGCCAGCAGCTTAGGACAGGGGGTCCAAGAGACCCAGTACTTC TRBD1 TRBV11-3 - TRBJ2-5
CATCSGRRTEAFF TGTGCCACCTGTTCGGGTAGGAGGACTGAAGCTTTCTTT - TRBV28 - TRBJ1-1
CASSISGETYNEQFF TGTGCCAGTAGTATATCGGGAGAGACTTACAATGAGCAGTTCTTC - TRBV19 - TRBJ2-1
CASRQRDRNYEQYF TGTGCCAGCAGGCAGAGGGACAGAAATTACGAGCAGTACTTC TRBD1 TRBV6-6 - TRBJ2-7
CSVAGEAYEQYF TGCAGCGTTGCAGGGGAAGCCTACGAGCAGTACTTC - TRBV29-1 once TRBJ2-7
CASSVGRDGNTIYF TGTGCCAGCAGCGTAGGCAGGGATGGAAACACCATATATTTT - TRBV9 - TRBJ1-3
CASSSRQGRDSPLHF TGCGCCAGCAGCTCGCGACAGGGAAGGGATTCACCCCTCCACTTT TRBD1 TRBV5-1 - TRBJ1-6
CASKGGRASGELFF TGTGCCAGCAAGGGCGGGAGGGCCAGTGGGGAGCTGTTTTTT TRBD2 TRBV6-5 - TRBJ2-2
CSVATGNYGYTF TGCAGCGTTGCGACAGGGAACTATGGCTACACCTTC TRBD1 TRBV29-1 once TRBJ1-2
CASSLQGAQETQYF TGTGCCAGCAGCTTGCAGGGGGCCCAAGAGACCCAGTACTTC TRBD1 TRBV5-4 - TRBJ2-5
CASSQLSGNTIYF TGTGCCAGCAGCCAGCTCTCTGGAAACACCATATATTTT - TRBV6-6 once TRBJ1-3
CASRGEAGELFF TGTGCCAGCAGAGGGGAAGCCGGGGAGCTGTTTTTT - TRBV6-4 - TRBJ2-2
CASSPRDRGQDQPQHF TGTGCCAGTAGTCCTCGGGACAGGGGGCAGGATCAGCCCCAGCATTTT TRBD1 TRBV19 - TRBJ1-5
CASSLGGGQNTEAFF TGTGCCAGCAGCTTAGGAGGGGGGCAGAACACTGAAGCTTTCTTT - TRBV7-9 - TRBJ1-1
CASSPDAAGNTIYF TGTGCCAGCTCACCGGACGCCGCTGGAAACACCATATATTTT - TRBV18 once TRBJ1-3
CASITRGLRAEAFF TGTGCCAGCATCACCAGGGGGCTGAGGGCTGAAGCTTTCTTT TRBD1 TRBV2 - TRBJ1-1
CASSVGTSAYNEQFF TGTGCCAGCAGCGTAGGGACTAGCGCCTACAATGAGCAGTTCTTC TRBD2 TRBV9 - TRBJ2-1
CASRRDRANYEQYF TGTGCCAGCAGGCGGGACAGGGCGAACTACGAGCAGTACTTC TRBD1 TRBV27 - TRBJ2-7
CASSEVGLKYEQYF TGTGCCAGCAGTGAAGTCGGACTCAAGTACGAGCAGTACTTC - TRBV6-1 - TRBJ2-7
CASSLLGSTDTQYF TGTGCCAGCAGCTTACTTGGGAGCACAGATACGCAGTATTTT - TRBV5-5 - TRBJ2-3
CASLGMGRNTEAFF TGTGCCAGCCTGGGCATGGGACGGAACACTGAAGCTTTCTTT - TRBV28 - TRBJ1-1
CASSYQGGTPNEKLFF TGTGCCAGCAGTTACCAGGGCGGGACACCTAATGAAAAACTGTTTTTT - TRBV6-5 - TRBJ1-4
CASRADRGSQPQHF TGTGCCAGCAGAGCGGACAGGGGGTCTCAGCCCCAGCATTTT TRBD1 TRBV2 few TRBJ1-5
CASSRPTGDQETQYF TGTGCCAGCAGCCGCCCGACAGGAGACCAAGAGACCCAGTACTTC - TRBV11-2 few TRBJ2-5
CASSKVATNEKLFF TGTGCCAGCAGTAAAGTTGCAACTAATGAAAAACTGTTTTTT - TRBV5-6 - TRBJ1-4
CASTRQGWTGELFF TGTGCCAGCACCAGGCAGGGATGGACCGGGGAGCTGTTTTTT - TRBV28 - TRBJ2-2